These 32 T cell receptor beta chains originate from one sample sequenced in a study of PD-1 blockade in classical Hodgkin lymphoma. Data came from immunoSEQ multiplex PCR; TCRdb stores just in-frame clones and leaves some out. The repertoire consists of about 60,000 clones, with more than 80% occurring once and the leading ten covering over 9%. The time point denotes: cycle 4 day 1 (C4D1), after 6 weeks of nivolumab. Relapse after autologous stem cell transplantation occurred in every patient, and brentuximab vedotin exposure varied. Source: peripheral blood mononuclear cells (PBMCs), taken before the fourth cycle of nivolumab. All receptors derive from a human donor with classical Hodgkin lymphoma.

V usage is TRBV19 and J usage is TRBJ1-2, with TRBD1 matching over 7 bases. Per the germline V gene, CDR1 is LNHDA and CDR2 is SQIVND (reference sequence). This CDR3 spans 15 amino acids. V lost 6 bases and J lost 2; bases outside the gene matches: 9. CDR3 DNA sequence: TGTGCCAGTAGCAAATTAACGACAGGGAACTATGGCTACACCTTC. It codes for CASSKLTTGNYGYTF.

The V call is TRBV2, the J call TRBJ2-5; no clear D gene. V shed 7 bases and J shed 5 bases, with 11 bases lying between them. CDR1 is SNHLY, CDR2 FYNNEI, per germline. The CDR3 covers 12 residues. The CDR3 DNA sequence: TGTGCCAGCACCTCTATGTTGGAGACCCAGTACTTC. As protein: CASTSMLETQYF. Full variable domain (rest looked up from reference TRBV2 and TRBJ2-5): EPEVTQTPSHQVTQMGQEVILRCVPISNHLYFYWYRQILGQKVEFLVSFYNNEISEKSEIFDDQFSVERPDGSNFTLKIRSTKLEDSAMYFCASTSMLETQYFGPGTRLLVL.

V usage is TRBV19 and J usage is TRBJ2-1; no clear D. The germline gives CDR1 LNHDA, CDR2 SQIVND (reference sequence). This CDR3 is built from 16 residues. V gave up 3 bases and J gave up 1 base, with 13 bases separating them. CDR3 amino acids: CASSMTLAASYNEQFF. The DNA of the CDR3 is TGTGCCAGTAGTATGACCTTGGCGGCTTCCTACAATGAGCAGTTCTTC.

The CDR3 sequence: CASILRDRGRYEQFF. The DNA of the CDR3 is TGTGCCAGTATACTCCGGGACAGGGGGCGATATGAGCAGTTCTTC. This chain uses TRBV2 with TRBJ2-1; 12 positions agree with TRBD1. CDR3 size: 15 residues. Per germline, CDR1 SNHLY and CDR2 FYNNEI. The junction had 11 bases not matched to a gene; V was cut back by 9 bases and J by 8 bases. The full variable domain, completed using reference TRBV2 and TRBJ2-1, is EPEVTQTPSHQVTQMGQEVILRCVPISNHLYFYWYRQILGQKVEFLVSFYNNEISEKSEIFDDQFSVERPDGSNFTLKIRSTKLEDSAMYFCASILRDRGRYEQFFGPGTRLTVL.

The V and J genes are TRBV10-3 and TRBJ1-2, with D possibly being TRBD1 (6 bases). The CDR3 has 14 residues. V was cut by 8 bases and J by 11 bases, with 24 bases left in between. Germline CDR1 reads ENHRY; CDR2 reads SYGVKD. CDR3 sequence: CAISDRIGQRWYTF. CDR3 DNA sequence: TGTGCCATCTCAGACAGGATAGGACAGAGATGGTACACCTTC.

The chain links TRBV10-3 to TRBJ2-1, with TRBD1 identical over 7 bases. The CDR3 covers 15 residues. The V and J ends lost 4 bases and 7 bases, in that order; junction bases with no gene match: 10. From germline, CDR1 is ENHRY and CDR2 SYGVKD. CDR3 nucleotides: TGTGCCATCAGTGGGACAGGACCTCAAATTAATGAGCAGTTCTTC. It specifies CAISGTGPQINEQFF.

V gene TRBV18 combines with J gene TRBJ2-1, with D possibly being TRBD1 (6 bases). The CDR3 runs 14 residues. V dropped 5 bases and J dropped 3 bases, with 11 bases sitting between them. Looked up from germline, CDR1 is KGHSH and CDR2 is LQKENI. CDR3: CASSLPDSYNEQFF. The DNA of the CDR3 is TGTGCCAGCTCATTGCCGGACAGCTACAATGAGCAGTTCTTC.

The chain carries TRBV5-1 and TRBJ2-1; tentatively, D is TRBD1 (5 bases). Per the germline V gene, CDR1 is SGHRS and CDR2 is YFSETQ. V was clipped by 2 bases and J by 8 bases, with 17 bases between them. The CDR3 has 15 residues. CDR3 in amino acids: CASSLRGSLTDEQFF. CDR3 DNA sequence: TGCGCCAGCAGCTTAAGGGGCTCCCTGACGGATGAGCAGTTCTTC.

This sequence joins TRBV9 and TRBJ2-2; 7 bases fit TRBD1. This CDR3 region has 17 residues. Trimming took 4 bases from V and 6 from J; bases not matched to a gene: 15. CDR1 is SGDLS, CDR2 YYNGEE, per germline. This CDR3 reads CASSPRVWGQISGELFF. CDR3 in DNA: TGTGCCAGCAGCCCCCGAGTGTGGGGACAGATCTCCGGGGAGCTGTTTTTT.

V gene TRBV7-9 combines with J gene TRBJ1-1, with D unresolved. V gave up 1 base and J gave up 5 bases, with 8 bases separating them. Germline V lookup: CDR1 SEHNR, CDR2 FQNEAQ (reference sequence). The CDR3 has 13 residues. CDR3 sequence reads: CASSLDPGTEAFF. In DNA form, the CDR3 reads TGTGCCAGCAGCTTAGACCCGGGGACTGAAGCTTTCTTT.

The chain combines TRBV7-9 with TRBJ2-6; tentatively, D is TRBD1 (6 bases). Germline V lookup: CDR1 SEHNR, CDR2 FQNEAQ (reference sequence). V dropped 2 bases and J dropped 2 bases, with 10 bases sitting between them. This CDR3 is built from 16 residues. CDR3 DNA sequence: TGTGCCAGCAGCTTACAGGGGTCGGCTGGGGCCAACGTCCTGACTTTC. Translating it yields CASSLQGSAGANVLTF.

The sample holds a few counts of this clone. This chain links TRBV5-4 with TRBJ1-1; the D is unclear. Deletions cut 3 bases from V and 5 bases from J, with 11 bases between. The CDR3 is 13 residues long. Germline values: CDR1 SGHNT, CDR2 YYREEE (reference sequence). In DNA, the CDR3 is TGTGCCAGCAGCTGGTCCAGTGGGACTGAAGCTTTCTTT. Its protein is CASSWSSGTEAFF.

This clone showed up just once. The chain couples TRBV4-1 to TRBJ1-4; no clear D. Germline-derived CDR1 and CDR2 are MGHRA and YSYEKL. The V end lost 5 bases, the J end lost 0 bases, and 16 bases lay between the germline ends. The length of the CDR3 is 17 residues. The CDR3 DNA reads TGCGCCAGCAGCACAGCACCTCGCGAGCCAACTAATGAAAAACTGTTTTTT. It yields the protein CASSTAPREPTNEKLFF.

The genes are TRBV5-5 and TRBJ2-7; no definite D call. The CDR3 loop spans 15 amino acids. Trimming removed 4 bases at V and 0 bases at J, with 14 bases between. Looked up from germline, CDR1 is SGHKS and CDR2 is YYEKEE (reference sequence). This chain's CDR3 is CASSPRVGLSYEQYF. In nucleotides, the CDR3 is TGTGCCAGCAGCCCGCGAGTGGGTCTCTCCTACGAGCAGTACTTC.

The chain links TRBV6-1 to TRBJ2-5, with 12 bases fitting TRBD2. This CDR3 has 15 amino acids. Germline loops: CDR1 MNHNS, CDR2 SASEGT. V trimming: 8 bases; J trimming: 2 bases; junction bases outside the gene matches: 6. The CDR3 spells CASDRLAGDQETQYF. CDR3 nucleotides: TGTGCCAGCGATCGACTAGCGGGGGATCAAGAGACCCAGTACTTC.

The genes are TRBV12-5 and TRBJ1-6; 7 bases map to TRBD1. From germline, CDR1 is LGHNT and CDR2 FRNRAP. The CDR3 is 14 amino acids. V lost 5 bases and J lost 14; bases outside the gene matches: 12. The CDR3 reads CASGPRDSSGALHF. CDR3 nucleotides: TGTGCTAGTGGTCCCCGGGACAGCTCGGGGGCCCTCCACTTT.

This clone has just a few counts. The chain combines TRBV6-5 with TRBJ1-6; possibly TRBD1 for D (5 bases). The CDR3 runs to 14 residues. V was clipped by 2 bases and J by 9 bases, with 11 bases between them. Germline CDR1 and CDR2: MNHEY and SVGAGI. The CDR3 nucleotides are TGTGCCAGCAGTTACGGGCAGGGTACTTCACCCCTCCACTTT. Translating gives CASSYGQGTSPLHF.

The chain recombines TRBV5-1 with TRBJ1-1, with D maybe TRBD1 (5 bases). The germline V gene has CDR1 SGHRS and CDR2 YFSETQ. V was shortened by 4 bases and J by 2 bases, with 12 bases between the two germline ends. This CDR3 is built from 14 residues. CDR3 sequence reads: CASSGGRDNTEAFF. Here the CDR3 DNA reads TGCGCCAGCAGCGGCGGCAGGGATAACACTGAAGCTTTCTTT.

The chain employs TRBV6-5 and TRBJ1-5; D remains ambiguous. The CDR3 has 13 residues. Germline CDR1 MNHEY, CDR2 SVGAGI. The germline V and J ends were trimmed by 10 bases and 3 bases, with 13 bases remaining between them. The CDR3 protein is CATGNLPNQPQHF. The CDR3 region has the DNA TGTGCCACCGGGAATCTTCCCAATCAGCCCCAGCATTTT.

The chain employs TRBV19 and TRBJ1-1; no reliable D call. Germline V gives CDR1 LNHDA, CDR2 SQIVND (reference sequence). The V end lost 5 bases, the J end lost 5 bases, and 18 bases lay between the germline ends. CDR3 length: 15 residues. Here the CDR3 DNA reads TGTGCCAGTAGTGCCCGACAAACCCGGAATACTGAAGCTTTCTTT. Its translation: CASSARQTRNTEAFF.

The gene calls are TRBV7-9 and TRBJ1-1; D unclear. This CDR3 has 10 residues. V was clipped by 3 bases and J by 6 bases, with 2 bases between them. The V gene's germline CDR1 is SEHNR and CDR2 FQNEAQ (reference sequence). The CDR3, as DNA: TGTGCCAGCAGCTTTGCTGAAGCTTTCTTT. The encoded protein is CASSFAEAFF.

CDR3: CAIAQGDPYGYTF. CDR3 DNA sequence: TGTGCCATCGCCCAGGGGGACCCCTATGGCTACACCTTC. The rearrangement joins TRBV10-3 to TRBJ1-2; 7 nucleotides agree with TRBD1. CDR1 ENHRY and CDR2 SYGVKD come from the germline V gene. The junction had 7 bases not matched to a gene; V was cut back by 8 bases and J by 4 bases. This CDR3 is 13 amino acids long.

V and J are TRBV19 and TRBJ2-2; 8 bases align to TRBD2. Germline-derived CDR1 and CDR2 are LNHDA and SQIVND (reference sequence). The CDR3 totals 13 residues. After removal of 11 bases from V and 4 bases from J, the junction contained 6 bases not matched to a gene. CDR3 region: CAGGTSGTGELFF. The CDR3 bases are TGTGCCGGAGGAACTAGCGGCACCGGGGAGCTGTTTTTT.

The V call is TRBV7-9, the J call TRBJ2-1; D is ambiguous. Germline V gene data show CDR1 as SEHNR and CDR2 as FQNEAQ (reference sequence). This CDR3 region has 12 residues. The V end lost 7 bases, the J end lost 6 bases, and 10 bases lay between the germline ends. This CDR3 reads CASIRLLNEQFF. CDR3 nucleotide sequence: TGTGCCAGCATCAGACTTCTCAATGAGCAGTTCTTC.

This chain links TRBV6-5 with TRBJ1-4, with D perhaps TRBD1 (6 bases). V shed 6 bases and J shed 1 base, with 9 bases lying between them. Germline CDR1 reads MNHEY; CDR2 reads SVGAGI. CDR3 length: 14 amino acids. DNA for the CDR3: TGTGCCAGCAGATTACAGGGAACTAATGAAAAACTGTTTTTT. Its protein is CASRLQGTNEKLFF.

V usage is TRBV7-9 and J usage is TRBJ2-3; D uncertain. Germline assignment: CDR1 SEHNR and CDR2 FQNEAQ (reference sequence). V was shortened by 5 bases and J by 0 bases, with 3 bases between the two germline ends. This CDR3 has 12 amino acids. DNA for the CDR3: TGTGCCAGCAGCATAAGCACAGATACGCAGTATTTT. This codes for CASSISTDTQYF.

The rearrangement links TRBV30 to TRBJ2-2; the D is unclear. The germline CDR1 and CDR2 sequences are GTSNPN and SVGIG (reference sequence). V dropped 1 base and J dropped 4 bases, with 7 bases sitting between them. This CDR3 contains 13 residues. CDR3 loop: CAWSGSSTGELFF. The CDR3 nucleotides are TGTGCCTGGAGTGGTAGCAGCACCGGGGAGCTGTTTTTT. Full variable domain (outside the CDR3, taken from reference TRBV30 and TRBJ2-2): SQTIHQWPATLVQPVGSPLSLECTVEGTSNPNLYWYRQAAGRGLQLLFYSVGIGQISSEVPQNLSASRPQDRQFILSSKKLLLSDSGFYLCAWSGSSTGELFFGEGSRLTVL.

This rearrangement joins TRBV10-3 to TRBJ2-1; D tentatively fits TRBD1 or TRBD2 (5 bases each). Looked up from germline, CDR1 is ENHRY and CDR2 is SYGVKD. The CDR3 spans 16 residues. V was clipped by 3 bases and J by 6 bases, with 18 bases between them. The CDR3 region is CAISELTEAQGNEQFF. The CDR3 nucleotides are TGTGCCATCAGTGAATTAACGGAGGCGCAGGGCAATGAGCAGTTCTTC.

The chain recombines TRBV2 with TRBJ2-7, with a tentative D call TRBD1 (5 bases). The CDR3 extends over 13 amino acids. V was shortened by 8 bases and J by 5 bases, with 16 bases between the two germline ends. Germline CDR1 SNHLY, CDR2 FYNNEI. DNA of the CDR3: TGTGCCAGCTGGCAGGGTTCTTCCAACGAGCAGTACTTC. Translation gives CASWQGSSNEQYF.

V usage is TRBV6-5 and J usage is TRBJ1-4; D gene ambiguous. The germline V and J ends were trimmed by 5 bases and 5 bases, with 12 bases remaining between them. The CDR3 length is 14 residues. Germline CDR1 reads MNHEY; CDR2 reads SVGAGI. The CDR3 region has the DNA TGTGCCAGCAGTCGGTCCAGAGGAAATGAAAAACTGTTTTTT. This gives the protein CASSRSRGNEKLFF.

This chain links TRBV5-1 with TRBJ2-7; D is ambiguous. The germline V gene has CDR1 SGHRS and CDR2 YFSETQ. There are 15 residues in the CDR3. V lost 1 base and J lost 0, with 11 bases in between. The CDR3 loop is CASSLSVLTSYEQYF. CDR3 bases: TGCGCCAGCAGCTTGTCAGTGCTGACCTCCTACGAGCAGTACTTC.

The chain recombines TRBV5-1 with TRBJ2-1, with TRBD2 identical over 7 bases. This CDR3 is built from 15 residues. V was clipped by 4 bases and J by 4 bases; unmatched bases: 8. Per germline, CDR1 SGHRS and CDR2 YFSETQ. CDR3 bases: TGCGCCAGCAGCCAAACTAGCGAAAGATACAATGAGCAGTTCTTC. The encoded protein is CASSQTSERYNEQFF.